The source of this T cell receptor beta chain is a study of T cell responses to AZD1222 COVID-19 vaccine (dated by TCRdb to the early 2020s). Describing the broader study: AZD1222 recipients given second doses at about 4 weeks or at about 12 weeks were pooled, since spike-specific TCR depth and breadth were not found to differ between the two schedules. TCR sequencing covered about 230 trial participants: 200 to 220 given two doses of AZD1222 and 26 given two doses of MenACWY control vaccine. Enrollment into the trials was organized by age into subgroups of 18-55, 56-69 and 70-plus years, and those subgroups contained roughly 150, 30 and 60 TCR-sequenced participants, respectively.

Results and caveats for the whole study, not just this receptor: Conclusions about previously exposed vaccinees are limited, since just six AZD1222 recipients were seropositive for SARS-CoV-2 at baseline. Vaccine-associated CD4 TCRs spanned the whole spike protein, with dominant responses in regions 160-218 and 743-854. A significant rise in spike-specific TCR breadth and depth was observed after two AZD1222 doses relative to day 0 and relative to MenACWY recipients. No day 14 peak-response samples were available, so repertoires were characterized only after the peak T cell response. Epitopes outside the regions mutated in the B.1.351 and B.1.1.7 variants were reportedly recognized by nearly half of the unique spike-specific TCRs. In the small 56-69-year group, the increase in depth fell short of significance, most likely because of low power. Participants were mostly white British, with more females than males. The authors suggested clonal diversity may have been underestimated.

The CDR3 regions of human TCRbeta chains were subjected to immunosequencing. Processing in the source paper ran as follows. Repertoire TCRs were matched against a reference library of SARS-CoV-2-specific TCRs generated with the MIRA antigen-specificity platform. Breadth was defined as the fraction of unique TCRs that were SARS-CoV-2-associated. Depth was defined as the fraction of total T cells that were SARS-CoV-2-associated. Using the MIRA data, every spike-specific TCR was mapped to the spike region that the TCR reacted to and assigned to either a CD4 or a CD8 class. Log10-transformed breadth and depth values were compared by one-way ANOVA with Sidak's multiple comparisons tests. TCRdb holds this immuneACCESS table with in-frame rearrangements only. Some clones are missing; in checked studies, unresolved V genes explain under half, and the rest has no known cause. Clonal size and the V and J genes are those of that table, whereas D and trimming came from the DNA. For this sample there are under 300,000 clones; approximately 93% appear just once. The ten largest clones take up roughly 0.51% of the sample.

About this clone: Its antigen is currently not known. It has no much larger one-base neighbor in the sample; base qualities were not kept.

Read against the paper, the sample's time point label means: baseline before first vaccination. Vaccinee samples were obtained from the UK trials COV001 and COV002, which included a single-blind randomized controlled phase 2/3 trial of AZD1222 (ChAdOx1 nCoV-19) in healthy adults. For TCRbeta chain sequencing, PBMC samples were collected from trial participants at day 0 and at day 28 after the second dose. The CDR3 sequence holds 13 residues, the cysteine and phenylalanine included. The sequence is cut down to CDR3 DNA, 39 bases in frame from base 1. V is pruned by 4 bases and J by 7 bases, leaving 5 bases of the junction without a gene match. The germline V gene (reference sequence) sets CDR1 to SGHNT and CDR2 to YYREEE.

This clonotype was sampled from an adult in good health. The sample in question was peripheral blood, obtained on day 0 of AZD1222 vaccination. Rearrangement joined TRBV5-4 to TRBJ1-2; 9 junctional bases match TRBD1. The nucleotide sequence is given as TGTGCCAGCAGCGTACAGGGGGCGGGTGGCTACACCTTC. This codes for CASSVQGAGGYTF.